The 2 T cell receptor beta chains reported below all come from one sample, sequenced in a study of cytomegalovirus exposure and HLA in healthy donors. Repertoires were generated with immunoSEQ multiplex PCR, while TCRdb's copy carries only in-frame clones and drops some. The repertoire includes approximately 160,000 clones, 85% to 90% of them detected once, and about 3.5% sits in the top ten. Sequencing was performed on PBMCs. Every receptor here comes from a woman aged 18-29 years in good health and CMV-seropositive.

CDR3 in DNA: TGCGCCAGCAGCCAAGATCCTGGGGCTAGCGGGAGGGCCAATCCCTACAATGAGCAGTTCTTC. This translates into CASSQDPGASGRANPYNEQFF. V is TRBV4-1 and J is TRBJ2-1, with 12 positions matching TRBD2. Trimming took 0 bases from V and 2 from J; bases not matched to a gene: 14. Looked up from germline, CDR1 is MGHRA and CDR2 is YSYEKL. This CDR3 has 21 amino acids.

J is TRBJ2-2 and V is TRBV27; TRBD1 might be the D (5 bases). This CDR3 has 15 amino acids. V lost 7 bases and J 2 bases, leaving 14 bases between the germline ends. Per the germline V gene, CDR1 is MNHEY and CDR2 is SMNVEV (reference sequence). For the CDR3, the DNA is TGTGCCAGCACCAAGGGGTTCCGAAACACCGGGGAGCTGTTTTTT. This encodes CASTKGFRNTGELFF.